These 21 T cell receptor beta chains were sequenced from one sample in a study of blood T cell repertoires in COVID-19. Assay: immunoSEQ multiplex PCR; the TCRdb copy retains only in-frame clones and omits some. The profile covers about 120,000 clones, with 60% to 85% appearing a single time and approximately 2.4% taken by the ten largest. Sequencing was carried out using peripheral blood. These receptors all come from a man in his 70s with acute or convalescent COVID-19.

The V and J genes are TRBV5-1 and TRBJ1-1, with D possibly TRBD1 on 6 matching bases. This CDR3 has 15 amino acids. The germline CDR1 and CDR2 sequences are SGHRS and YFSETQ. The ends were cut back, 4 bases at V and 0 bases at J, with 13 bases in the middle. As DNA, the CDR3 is TGCGCCAGCAGCCCACGACAGGCGATGAACACTGAAGCTTTCTTT. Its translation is CASSPRQAMNTEAFF.

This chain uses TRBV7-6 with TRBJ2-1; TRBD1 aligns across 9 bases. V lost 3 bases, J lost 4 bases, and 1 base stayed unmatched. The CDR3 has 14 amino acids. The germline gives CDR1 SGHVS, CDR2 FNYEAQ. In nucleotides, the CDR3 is TGTGCCAGCAGCTTGGGACAGGGATACAATGAGCAGTTCTTC. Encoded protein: CASSLGQGYNEQFF. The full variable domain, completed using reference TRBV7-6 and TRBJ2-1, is GAGVSQSPRYKVTKRGQDVALRCDPISGHVSLYWYRQALGQGPEFLTYFNYEAQQDKSGLPNDRFSAERPEGSISTLTIQRTEQRDSAMYRCASSLGQGYNEQFFGPGTRLTVL.

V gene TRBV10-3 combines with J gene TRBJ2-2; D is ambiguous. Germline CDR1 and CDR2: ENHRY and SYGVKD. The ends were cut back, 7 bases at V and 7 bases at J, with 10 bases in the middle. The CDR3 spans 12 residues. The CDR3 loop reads CAIKPSGGELFF. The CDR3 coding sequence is TGTGCCATCAAGCCCTCGGGCGGGGAGCTGTTTTTT.

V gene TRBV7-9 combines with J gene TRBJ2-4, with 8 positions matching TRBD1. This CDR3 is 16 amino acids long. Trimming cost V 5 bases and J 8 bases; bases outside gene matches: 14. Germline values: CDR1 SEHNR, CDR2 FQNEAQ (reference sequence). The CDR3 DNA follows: TGTGCCAGCAGCCTCACTATCCGACAGGGGTTAGACATTCAGTACTTC. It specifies CASSLTIRQGLDIQYF.

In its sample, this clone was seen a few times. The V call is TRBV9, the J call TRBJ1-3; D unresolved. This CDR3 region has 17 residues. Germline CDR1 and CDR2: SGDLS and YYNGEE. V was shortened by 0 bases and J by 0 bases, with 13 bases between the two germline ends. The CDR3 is CASSVESRPRSGNTIYF. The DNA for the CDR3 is TGTGCCAGCAGCGTAGAGAGCAGGCCACGCTCTGGAAACACCATATATTTT.

The CDR3 DNA follows: TGTGCCAGCAGCTTAGATGGAGCAGATACGCAGTATTTT. Translation gives CASSLDGADTQYF. The rearrangement links TRBV11-1 to TRBJ2-3; D unresolved. Trimming cost V 1 base and J 4 bases, with 6 bases left between them. The germline V gene encodes CDR1 SGHAT and CDR2 FQDESV (reference sequence). The CDR3 has 13 amino acids.

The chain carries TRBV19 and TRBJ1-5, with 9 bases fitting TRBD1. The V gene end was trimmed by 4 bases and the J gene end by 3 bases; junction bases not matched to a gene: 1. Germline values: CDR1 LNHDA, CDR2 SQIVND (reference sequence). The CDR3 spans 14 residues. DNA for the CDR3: TGTGCCAGTAGTAGGGACAGGGACAATCAGCCCCAGCATTTT. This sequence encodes CASSRDRDNQPQHF.

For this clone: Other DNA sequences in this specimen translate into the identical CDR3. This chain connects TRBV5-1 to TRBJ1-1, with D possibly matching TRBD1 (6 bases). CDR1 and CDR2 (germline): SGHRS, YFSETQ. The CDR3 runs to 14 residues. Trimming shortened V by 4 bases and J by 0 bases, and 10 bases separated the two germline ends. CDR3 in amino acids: CASSPGHLNTEAFF. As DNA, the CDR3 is TGCGCCAGCAGCCCGGGACATTTGAACACTGAAGCTTTCTTT. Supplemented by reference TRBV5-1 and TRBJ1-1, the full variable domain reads KAGVTQTPRYLIKTRGQQVTLSCSPISGHRSVSWYQQTPGQGLQFLFEYFSETQRNKGNFPGRFSGRQFSNSRSEMNVSTLELGDSALYLCASSPGHLNTEAFFGQGTRLTVV.

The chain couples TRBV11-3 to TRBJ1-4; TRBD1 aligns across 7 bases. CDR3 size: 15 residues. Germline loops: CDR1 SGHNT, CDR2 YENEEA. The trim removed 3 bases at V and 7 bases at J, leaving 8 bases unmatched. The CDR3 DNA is TGTGCCAGCAGCTTGAGGCTCGGACAGGCTGAAAAACTGTTTTTT. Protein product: CASSLRLGQAEKLFF.

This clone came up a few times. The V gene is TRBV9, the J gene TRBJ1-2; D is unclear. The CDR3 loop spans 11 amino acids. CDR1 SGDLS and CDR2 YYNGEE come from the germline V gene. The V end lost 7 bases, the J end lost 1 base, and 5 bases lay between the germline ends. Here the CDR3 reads CASSLNYGYTF. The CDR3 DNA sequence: TGTGCCAGCTCTCTTAACTATGGCTACACCTTC. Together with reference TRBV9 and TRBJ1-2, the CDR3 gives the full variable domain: DSGVTQTPKHLITATGQRVTLRCSPRSGDLSVYWYQQSLDQGLQFLIQYYNGEERAKGNILERFSAQQFPDLHSELNLSSLELGDSALYFCASSLNYGYTFGSGTRLTVV.

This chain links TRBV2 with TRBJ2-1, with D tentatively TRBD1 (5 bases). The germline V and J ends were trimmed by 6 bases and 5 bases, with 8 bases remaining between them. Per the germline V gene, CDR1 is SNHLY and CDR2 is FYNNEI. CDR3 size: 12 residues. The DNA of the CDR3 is TGTGCCAGCAGGGACATTAACAATGAGCAGTTCTTC. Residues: CASRDINNEQFF.

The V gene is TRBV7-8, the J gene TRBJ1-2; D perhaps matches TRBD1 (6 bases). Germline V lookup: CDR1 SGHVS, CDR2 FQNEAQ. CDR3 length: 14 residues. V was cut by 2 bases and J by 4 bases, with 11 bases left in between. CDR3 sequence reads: CASSLNRVGYGYTF. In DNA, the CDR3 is TGTGCCAGCAGCTTAAACAGGGTCGGCTATGGCTACACCTTC. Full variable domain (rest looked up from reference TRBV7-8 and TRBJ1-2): GAGVSQSPRYKVAKRGQDVALRCDPISGHVSLFWYQQALGQGPEFLTYFQNEAQLDKSGLPSDRFFAERPEGSVSTLKIQRTQQEDSAVYLCASSLNRVGYGYTFGSGTRLTVV.

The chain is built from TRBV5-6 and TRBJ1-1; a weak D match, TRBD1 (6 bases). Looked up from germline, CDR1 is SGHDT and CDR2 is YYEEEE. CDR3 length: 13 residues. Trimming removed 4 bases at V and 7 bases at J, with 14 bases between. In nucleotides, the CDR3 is TGTGCCAGCAGCCTTGGGACATCGAATGAAGCTTTCTTT. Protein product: CASSLGTSNEAFF. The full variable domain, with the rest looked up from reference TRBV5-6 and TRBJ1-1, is DAGVTQSPTHLIKTRGQQVTLRCSPKSGHDTVSWYQQALGQGPQFIFQYYEEEERQRGNFPDRFSGHQFPNYSSELNVNALLLGDSALYLCASSLGTSNEAFFGQGTRLTVV.

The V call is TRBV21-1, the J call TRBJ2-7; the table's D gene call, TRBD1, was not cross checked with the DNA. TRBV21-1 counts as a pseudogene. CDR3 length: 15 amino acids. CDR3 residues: CASSKDGDRGLEQYF. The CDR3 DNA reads TGTGCCAGCAGCAAAGACGGCGACAGGGGGCTTGAGCAGTACTTC.

The CDR3 coding sequence is TGCGCCAACTATAGCCGCCTAAGAGTGAAGCCCCAGCATTTT. It codes for CANYSRLRVKPQHF. J is TRBJ1-5 and V is TRBV4-3; D unclear. The CDR3 is 14 residues long. Germline CDR1 is LGHNA and CDR2 is YSLEER. With 10 bases removed from V and 8 bases from J, the gap between germline ends came to 21 bases.

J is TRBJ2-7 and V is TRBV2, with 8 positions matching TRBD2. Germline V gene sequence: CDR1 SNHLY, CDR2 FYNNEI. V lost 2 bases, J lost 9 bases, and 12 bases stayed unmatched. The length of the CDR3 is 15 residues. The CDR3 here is CASSESSGGALGQYF. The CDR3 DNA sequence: TGTGCCAGCAGTGAAAGCAGCGGGGGAGCCTTGGGGCAGTACTTC.

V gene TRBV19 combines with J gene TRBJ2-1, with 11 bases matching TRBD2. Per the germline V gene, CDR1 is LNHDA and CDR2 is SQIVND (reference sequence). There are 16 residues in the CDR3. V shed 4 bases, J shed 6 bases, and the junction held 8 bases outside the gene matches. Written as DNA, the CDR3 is TGTGCCAGTAGTAGCAATAGCGGGGGGGCCCCCAATGAGCAGTTCTTC. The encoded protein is CASSSNSGGAPNEQFF.

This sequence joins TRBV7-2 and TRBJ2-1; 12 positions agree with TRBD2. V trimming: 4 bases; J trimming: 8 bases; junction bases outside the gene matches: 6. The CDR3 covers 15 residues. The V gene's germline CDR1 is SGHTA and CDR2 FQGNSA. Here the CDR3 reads CASSYSSGGDDEQFF. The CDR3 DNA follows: TGTGCCAGCAGCTATTCTAGCGGGGGGGACGATGAGCAGTTCTTC.

CDR3 in amino acids: CASRGLTDSPLHF. In DNA, the CDR3 is TGTGCCAGCAGGGGGCTAACGGATTCACCCCTCCACTTT. This chain joins TRBV27 and TRBJ1-6, with D possibly TRBD1 on 5 matching bases. CDR3 length: 13 amino acids. V lost 6 bases to trimming and J lost 8 bases, with 11 bases between them. The germline gives CDR1 MNHEY, CDR2 SMNVEV (reference sequence).

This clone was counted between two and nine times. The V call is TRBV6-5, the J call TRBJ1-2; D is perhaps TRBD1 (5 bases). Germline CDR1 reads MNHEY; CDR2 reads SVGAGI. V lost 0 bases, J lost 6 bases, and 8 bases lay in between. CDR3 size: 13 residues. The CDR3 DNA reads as TGTGCCAGCAGTTACTCCGACAGAGATGGCTACACCTTC. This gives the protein CASSYSDRDGYTF.

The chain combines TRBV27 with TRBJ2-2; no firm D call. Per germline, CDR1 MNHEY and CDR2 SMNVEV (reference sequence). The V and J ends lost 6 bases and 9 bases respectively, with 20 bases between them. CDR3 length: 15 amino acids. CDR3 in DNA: TGTGCCAGCAGGTACGGCAGCCCTCGACACCGGGAGCTGTTTTTT. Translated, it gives CASRYGSPRHRELFF.